This T cell receptor (beta chain) was obtained from a study of cytotoxic CD8 clonotypes in ibrutinib-treated CLL (TCRdb year 2021). Concerning the study at large: The cohort was composed of 11 relapsed/refractory and around 15 treatment-naive patients; IGHV unmutated status was identified in 17 patients. Responses were partial in some 24 patients and complete in 2; after median about 70 months follow-up, about 14 stayed in remission and about twelve progressed. Samples at response were collected after a median of about 12 months of treatment, with a range of about 6 to 36 months. On average, each sample yielded roughly 250,000 productive templates and roughly 95,000 productive rearrangements. Of the 86 participants in the trial, approximately 26 had longitudinal samples available. Cryopreserved peripheral blood mononuclear cells were collected before treatment, at response, and at either disease progression or sustained remission. Patients were still on ibrutinib when every remission and progressive disease sample was collected. Results and caveats for the whole study, not just this receptor: Sustained-remission and progressing patients did not have matched sampling times, and lymph node repertoires were not examined. Clonality rose at ibrutinib response, remained stable during sustained remission, and dropped back toward baseline at progression. Baseline clonality exceeded that of age-matched healthy donors and correlated strongly with circulating CD8+ T-cell counts. Public clonotypes were rare and either shrank or stayed stable during treatment, and the rise in clonality at ibrutinib response reflected expansion of private clonotypes.

Each clonotype received, on average, approximately 9.9x coverage in deep resolution sequencing performed on a MiSeq, where the target depth lay between 1 in 1 million and 1 in 200,000 T cells. The immunoSEQ hsTCRB Kit was used to generate TCR beta libraries. The study's own analysis went as follows. ImmunoSEQ Data Assistant and ImmunoSEQ Analyzer were used for data analysis, and V, D and J genes were assigned according to IMGT definitions. Clonality, which ranges from 0 to 1, was calculated as one minus the normalized Shannon entropy of productive rearrangement frequencies. Only overrepresented clonotypes making up at least 0.05% of the repertoire of each patient were included in the public clonotype analysis. Roughly 13 age-matched healthy donor repertoires from immuneACCESS served as clonality controls. The immuneACCESS repertoire file appears here via TCRdb, limited to in-frame rearrangements. These files lack a portion of the clones; in checked studies, under half of the deficit traces to unresolved V genes, and the cause of the others is not known. That table supplies the V and J calls and clone size; D and trimming were determined from the DNA. In this sample the table shows 55,000 to 60,000 clones, 54% of which occur a single time. The top ten clones comprise roughly a quarter of the sample.

The sample's time point label is to be understood as: progressive disease on ibrutinib. For TCR beta library preparation, approximately 2 micrograms of genomic DNA was extracted from cryopreserved PBMCs. High-throughput TCR beta sequencing was performed on longitudinal blood samples from CLL patients receiving ibrutinib monotherapy. The patients took part in an open-label, single-center phase 2 trial of ibrutinib monotherapy. Via the germline V gene, CDR1 is MNHEY and CDR2 SVGAGI. The CDR3, from cysteine to phenylalanine, totals 15 residues. Only the CDR3 part of the read is kept: 45 bases, read in frame from the first base. After removal of 0 bases from V and 6 bases from J, the junction retains 5 bases not matched to a gene. This clone came up many times. This receptor's antigen is unknown. The sample holds no much larger clone one base away, and base qualities are not on file.

The origin of this receptor is a human donor with chronic lymphocytic leukemia. Sample: PBMCs, taken at disease progression, from a patient treated with ibrutinib. The V and J segments used are TRBV6-5 and TRBJ1-5, with 7 central nucleotides matching TRBD1. The DNA is as follows: TGTGCCAGCAGTTACTCAGACAGGGAGGGTCAGCCCCAGCATTTT. It translates as CASSYSDREGQPQHF.